This entry lists 20 T cell receptor beta chains sequenced from one sample in a study of molecular identifiers for immune sequencing clone quantification. One entry per CDR3 protein, called by TCRdb with MiXCR from the PCR reads. The sample has 35,000 to 45,000 distinct CDR3 sequences, around 18% seen once. Specimen: naive CD8+ T cells from blood, with Jurkat cell RNA spiked in. Regarding subset: FACS-sorted CD8+CD4-CCR7+CD45RA+ naive T cells. These receptors all come from a human donor in good health. Some libraries in this study had Jurkat cell RNA spiked in.

The J gene is TRBJ2-7, the V gene TRBV28, with no clear D. Germline V CDR1 and CDR2: MDHEN, SYDVKM. The ends were cut back, 6 bases at V and 6 bases at J, with 9 bases in the middle. This CDR3 comprises 11 residues. DNA of the CDR3: TGTGCCAGCAGAACCTCGGGCGAGCAGTACTTC. Its protein product is CASRTSGEQYF.

Many counts were recorded for this clonotype. The chain combines TRBV24-1 with TRBJ2-2; perhaps TRBD1 as D (6 bases). Trimming removed 1 base from V and 5 bases from J, with 19 bases in between. The CDR3 spans 18 residues. The V gene's germline CDR1 is KGHDR and CDR2 SFDVKD. The CDR3 sequence: CATSDFRVEQGKTGELFF. Written as DNA, the CDR3 is TGTGCCACCAGTGATTTCAGAGTGGAACAGGGAAAAACCGGGGAGCTGTTTTTT.

The sample holds many counts of this clonotype. The chain joins TRBV16 to TRBJ1-5; D is ambiguous. The ends were cut back, 4 bases at V and 0 bases at J, with 7 bases in the middle. CDR3 length equals 14 residues. Germline CDR1 is KGHSY and CDR2 is FQNENV. The CDR3 is CASSPPLSNQPQHF. CDR3 DNA sequence: TGTGCCAGCAGCCCCCCACTTAGCAATCAGCCCCAGCATTTT.

This chain joins TRBV29-1 and TRBJ2-4; D assignment may be TRBD1 or TRBD2 (5 bases each). Germline CDR1 reads SQVTM; CDR2 reads ANQGSEA. V lost 1 base, J lost 3 bases, and 13 bases lay in between. CDR3 length: 15 amino acids. The CDR3 region is CSVEGFRENKNIQYF. In nucleotides, the CDR3 is TGCAGCGTTGAAGGTTTCAGGGAGAACAAAAACATTCAGTACTTC.

This clonotype was counted between two and nine times. This sequence joins TRBV27 and TRBJ2-3; TRBD2 agrees at 7 bases. Germline CDR1 MNHEY, CDR2 SMNVEV (reference sequence). CDR3 length: 16 amino acids. V dropped 3 bases and J dropped 2; count of bases not matched to a gene: 8. The DNA of the CDR3 is TGTGCCAGCAGTTTGGTTTGGCGGGGGTTCACAGATACGCAGTATTTT. This codes for CASSLVWRGFTDTQYF.

The genes are TRBV28 and TRBJ2-1; possible D gene TRBD2, 5 bases. The ends were cut back, 10 bases at V and 9 bases at J, with 19 bases in the middle. Germline CDR1 MDHEN, CDR2 SYDVKM. The CDR3 sequence is 13 residues long. The CDR3 protein is CAIRTSRVVEQFF. The CDR3 DNA is TGTGCCATAAGGACTTCCCGTGTGGTTGAGCAGTTCTTC.

To note about this clonotype: At one boundary the junction diverges from the germline segment, which might be a read error. The chain employs TRBV12-3 or TRBV12-4 and TRBJ2-3, with D tentatively TRBD2 (5 bases). The CDR3 runs 14 residues. The CDR3 region has the DNA TGTGCCAGCACTTCGAGCGGAGTGCCAGATGCGCAGTATTTT. As protein: CASTSSGVPDAQYF.

The J gene is TRBJ2-7, the V gene TRBV28; 13 bases align to TRBD2. This CDR3 is built from 16 residues. The V segment lost 6 bases and the J segment 3 bases; nucleotides outside the gene matches: 8. The V gene's germline CDR1 is MDHEN and CDR2 SYDVKM. CDR3 region: CASSPGLAGSRYEQYF. The CDR3 DNA follows: TGTGCCAGCAGCCCGGGACTAGCGGGATCGCGCTACGAGCAGTACTTC. The whole variable domain, filled in from reference TRBV28 and TRBJ2-7, reads DVKVTQSSRYLVKRTGEKVFLECVQDMDHENMFWYRQDPGLGLRLIYFSYDVKMKEKGDIPEGYSVSREKKERFSLILESASTNQTSMYLCASSPGLAGSRYEQYFGPGTRLTVT.

CDR3 protein: CSVGVVNSANEQYF. Here the CDR3 DNA reads TGCAGCGTGGGAGTAGTTAACAGTGCCAACGAGCAGTACTTC. The rearrangement links TRBV29-1 to TRBJ2-7, with D possibly being TRBD2 (5 bases). V was shortened by 6 bases and J by 5 bases, with 20 bases between the two germline ends. There are 14 residues in the CDR3. Germline values: CDR1 SQVTM, CDR2 ANQGSEA.

This clonotype has at least ten counts. The genes are TRBV5-1 and TRBJ2-7, with 8 nucleotides matching TRBD2. This CDR3 has 14 residues. Trimming took 1 base from V and 4 from J; bases not matched to a gene: 4. Per the germline V gene, CDR1 is SGHRS and CDR2 is YFSETQ. As DNA, the CDR3 is TGCGCCAGCAGCTTGTGGGCTAGCGGGTACGAGCAGTACTTC. It codes for CASSLWASGYEQYF.

In this sample, this clonotype turned up many times. The chain is built from TRBV28 and TRBJ1-3; tentative D call: TRBD1 (5 bases). The germline V gene has CDR1 MDHEN and CDR2 SYDVKM. The V and J ends lost 2 bases and 0 bases respectively, with 8 bases between them. This CDR3 region has 15 residues. The CDR3 sequence: CASSLPGSSGNTIYF. CDR3 sequence (DNA): TGTGCCAGCAGTTTACCAGGGAGCTCTGGAAACACCATATATTTT. The entire variable domain, with the rest obtained from reference TRBV28 and TRBJ1-3, is as follows: DVKVTQSSRYLVKRTGEKVFLECVQDMDHENMFWYRQDPGLGLRLIYFSYDVKMKEKGDIPEGYSVSREKKERFSLILESASTNQTSMYLCASSLPGSSGNTIYFGEGSWLTVV.

A word on this clonotype: A read error is possible here, since a much larger clone lies one base away. V gene TRBV6-2 or TRBV6-3 combines with J gene TRBJ2-1; D ambiguous. The germline gives CDR1 MNHEY, CDR2 SVGEGT. CDR3 size: 12 residues. CDR3 nucleotides: TGTGACAGCAGTTACGGCACGATCGAGCAGTTCTTC. Encoded protein: CDSSYGTIEQFF.

This clonotype was seen at least ten times. The chain employs TRBV13 and TRBJ2-1, with D hard to call. Germline V CDR1 and CDR2: PRHDT, FYEKMQ (reference sequence). V gave up 5 bases and J gave up 4 bases, with 6 bases separating them. This CDR3 comprises 12 residues. This chain's CDR3 is CASSAPYNEQFF. Written as DNA, the CDR3 is TGTGCCAGCAGCGCCCCGTACAATGAGCAGTTCTTC.

This clonotype was counted many times. The chain links TRBV28 to TRBJ1-6; 7 nucleotides line up with TRBD1. CDR3 length: 13 amino acids. V was pared by 6 bases and J by 14 bases, with 10 bases of the junction left unmatched. CDR1 MDHEN and CDR2 SYDVKM come from the germline V gene. Here the CDR3 reads CASRRQGGGTLHF. The CDR3 DNA is TGTGCCAGCAGGCGGCAGGGGGGAGGCACCCTCCACTTT.

This clonotype was counted many times. The chain uses TRBV20-1 and TRBJ2-1; 11 nucleotides agree with TRBD2. J lost 4 bases, V lost 1 base, and 0 bases had no gene match. The CDR3 length is 14 residues. The germline V gene has CDR1 DFQATT and CDR2 SNEGSKA (reference sequence). CDR3 nucleotides: TGCAGTGCTAGAGCTAGCGGGAGGTACAATGAGCAGTTCTTC. The encoded protein is CSARASGRYNEQFF.

The chain recombines TRBV19 with TRBJ2-1; 7 nucleotides match TRBD2. V shed 3 bases, J shed 3 bases, and the junction held 5 bases outside the gene matches. The CDR3 loop spans 15 amino acids. Looked up from germline, CDR1 is LNHDA and CDR2 is SQIVND (reference sequence). CDR3 sequence: CASSILAGLYNEQFF. CDR3 in DNA: TGTGCCAGTAGTATTTTAGCGGGTCTCTACAATGAGCAGTTCTTC. The full variable domain, in which reference TRBV19 and TRBJ2-1 provide the parts outside the CDR3, is DGGITQSPKYLFRKEGQNVTLSCEQNLNHDAMYWYRQDPGQGLRLIYYSQIVNDFQKGDIAEGYSVSREKKESFPLTVTSAQKNPTAFYLCASSILAGLYNEQFFGPGTRLTVL.

The sample holds many counts of this clonotype. This chain links TRBV7-9 with TRBJ2-3; D is perhaps TRBD1 (5 bases). V was trimmed by 5 bases and J by 0 bases, leaving 12 bases between them. The CDR3 sequence is 15 residues long. CDR1 is SEHNR and CDR2 is FQNEAQ in the germline V gene (reference sequence). The CDR3: CASSPSTGSTDTQYF. In DNA, the CDR3 is TGTGCCAGCAGCCCCTCAACAGGTAGCACAGATACGCAGTATTTT.

This clonotype was observed at least ten times. The genes are TRBV11-3 and TRBJ1-2; D is unresolved. Trimming shortened V by 0 bases and J by 3 bases, and 20 bases separated the two germline ends. The length of the CDR3 is 18 residues. The germline V gene encodes CDR1 SGHNT and CDR2 YENEEA. The CDR3 sequence: CASSLDLWVDNLDYGYTF. As DNA, the CDR3 is TGTGCCAGCAGCTTAGATCTTTGGGTCGACAACCTGGACTATGGCTACACCTTC.

The sample holds one count of this clonotype. The V gene is TRBV28, the J gene TRBJ2-7, with a possible D match to TRBD1 (6 bases). This CDR3 has 15 residues. Per germline, CDR1 MDHEN and CDR2 SYDVKM. V was clipped by 5 bases and J by 2 bases, with 16 bases between them. The CDR3: CASSLLSGQTYEQYF. In DNA, the CDR3 is TGTGCCAGCAGTCTCTTGTCGGGACAAACCTACGAGCAGTACTTC.

This chain joins TRBV5-5 and TRBJ2-1, with D hard to call. V was trimmed by 3 bases and J by 0 bases, leaving 7 bases between them. The V gene's germline CDR1 is SGHKS and CDR2 YYEKEE (reference sequence). This CDR3 has 14 amino acids. The CDR3 DNA reads TGTGCCAGCAGCTGGGAAAGCTCCTACAATGAGCAGTTCTTC. Translation gives CASSWESSYNEQFF.